This TCR beta chain was identified in a study of control samples from healthy donors and cancer patients. CDR1 and CDR2 from the germline V gene are SQVTM and ANQGSEA. V lost 4 bases and J 7 bases, leaving 13 bases between the germline ends. The CDR3 is 12 amino acids. The method was immunoSEQ multiplex PCR; TCRdb's version includes in-frame clones alone and lacks a portion of them. The table lists 100,000 to 150,000 clones, 87% of them singletons. The chain couples TRBV29-1 to TRBJ1-2; D is possibly TRBD1 (6 bases). Sequencing was done on a sample of blood. The source is a man between 40 and 49 years old in good health. The CDR3 region is CSVVTGRSGYTF. The CDR3, as DNA: TGCAGCGTTGTCACAGGGAGGAGTGGCTACACCTTC.